These T cell receptor beta chains were read from a single sample in a study of blood T cell repertoires in COVID-19. Produced via immunoSEQ multiplex PCR; TCRdb's table is partial and in-frame only. The sample includes around 100,000 clones, about 86% of them seen just once. Sequenced material: PBMCs or T cells enriched from blood (not recorded which). The receptor set was obtained from a woman aged 45-65 years who had recovered from COVID-19. Both conserved end residues are part of each CDR3. Only part of the rows carry a size: once, few, many, or a class if the clone is expanded.

clone_size j_call v_call cdr3_aa
once TRBJ2-6 TRBV11-1 CASSSQGSGANVLTF
- TRBJ2-7 TRBV7-2 CASSLSSGGGYEQYF
- TRBJ1-2 TRBV27 CASRLLPGGAEGYTF
- TRBJ1-5 TRBV6-5 CASRPGQGGIQPQHF
- TRBJ2-7 TRBV19 CASSIVWSYDSSYEQYF
- TRBJ2-5 TRBV28 CASSLASGRVGETQYF
- TRBJ2-5 TRBV18 CASSEGQQETQYF
- TRBJ1-1 TRBV5-1 CASSLATGQGNTEAFF
- TRBJ2-7 TRBV14 CASSRGTGLSYEQYF
once TRBJ2-7 TRBV21-1 CASSKADRRTYEQYF
- TRBJ2-6 TRBV5-1 CASSLVWGAGANVLTF
- TRBJ1-1 TRBV7-9 CASREGGDRAEAFF
- TRBJ2-5 TRBV25-1 CASSLILGPGTQYF
- TRBJ1-2 TRBV9 CASSDRSTAGRGYGYTF
- TRBJ2-2 TRBV7-3 CASSLNRGSDTGELFF
- TRBJ1-4 TRBV6-5 CASIGERIGEKLFF